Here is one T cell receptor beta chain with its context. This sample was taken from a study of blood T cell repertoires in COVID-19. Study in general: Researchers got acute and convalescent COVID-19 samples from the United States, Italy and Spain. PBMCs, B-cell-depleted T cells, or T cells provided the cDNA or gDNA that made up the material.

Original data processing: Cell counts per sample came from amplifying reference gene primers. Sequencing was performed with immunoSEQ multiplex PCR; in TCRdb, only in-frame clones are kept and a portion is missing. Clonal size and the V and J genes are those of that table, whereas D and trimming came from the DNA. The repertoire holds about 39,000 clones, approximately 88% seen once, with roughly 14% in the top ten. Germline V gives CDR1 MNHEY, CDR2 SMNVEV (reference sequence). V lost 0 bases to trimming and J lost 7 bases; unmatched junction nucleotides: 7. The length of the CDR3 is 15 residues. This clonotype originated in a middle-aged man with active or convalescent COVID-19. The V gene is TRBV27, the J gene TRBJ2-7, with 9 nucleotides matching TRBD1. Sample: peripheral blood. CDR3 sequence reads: CASSLSWDRVREQYF. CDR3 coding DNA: TGTGCCAGCAGTTTATCCTGGGACAGGGTTCGGGAGCAGTACTTC.